This is a list of T cell receptor beta chains from one sample in a study of T cells in Graves' hyperthyroidism and ophthalmopathy. Via MiXCR, TCRdb re-called the multiplex PCR reads, giving one row per CDR3 protein. The sample consists of about 350,000 distinct CDR3 sequences, approximately 15% of them appearing once. Sequenced material: blood. The source of these receptors is a woman aged 30 to 39 with Graves' hyperthyroidism. Both conserved end residues are part of each CDR3. The order of the fields is clone size, J gene, D gene, V gene, CDR3 protein, CDR3 DNA. D genes are given only for firm matches. Rows give clone size only sometimes, using once, few, many, or a class for an expanded clone.

few TRBJ1-5 TRBD1 TRBV10-3 CAIWGQDANQPQHF TGTGCCATCTGGGGACAGGACGCCAATCAGCCCCAGCATTTT
many TRBJ2-1 TRBD2 TRBV20-1 CSASPGLVGNEQFF TGCAGTGCTAGCCCCGGACTAGTCGGCAATGAGCAGTTCTTC
few TRBJ2-7 - TRBV5-1 CASSPEAETYEQYF TGCGCCAGCAGCCCTGAAGCGGAGACCTACGAGCAGTACTTC
many TRBJ1-5 - TRBV29-1 CSVEVEPNQPQHF TGCAGCGTTGAAGTTGAGCCAAATCAGCCCCAGCATTTT
many TRBJ2-7 TRBD2 TRBV6-1 CASSSKSGRAEGEQYF TGTGCCAGCAGTTCCAAGAGCGGGAGGGCCGAGGGCGAGCAGTACTTC
many TRBJ1-2 - TRBV20-1 CSVRVINGYTF TGCAGTGTTAGGGTGATTAATGGCTACACCTTC
- TRBJ2-7 - TRBV28 CASNDPGGYEQYF TGTGCCAGCAATGACCCAGGCGGCTACGAGCAGTACTTC
few TRBJ2-2 - TRBV7-3 CASSPAGGSNTGELFF TGTGCCAGCAGCCCAGCGGGCGGGTCGAACACCGGGGAGCTGTTTTTT
few TRBJ2-2 TRBD2 TRBV7-3 CTSSLGGRGLTGELFF TGTACCAGCAGTCTGGGGGGGAGAGGGCTCACCGGGGAGCTGTTTTTT
- TRBJ2-1 TRBD1 TRBV24-1 CATSQGVYNEQFF TGTGCCACCAGCCAGGGGGTCTACAATGAGCAGTTCTTC
many TRBJ1-6 TRBD1 TRBV20-1 CSAWEPGQNNSPLHF TGCAGTGCTTGGGAACCGGGACAGAACAATTCACCCCTCCACTTT
many TRBJ2-2 TRBD1 TRBV12-3/TRBV12-4 CASRGTGAAGELFF TGTGCCAGCAGGGGGACAGGGGCTGCCGGGGAGCTGTTTTTT
many TRBJ2-2 - TRBV7-8 CASSLDLGVTGELFF TGTGCCAGCAGCTTAGATTTGGGTGTCACCGGGGAGCTGTTTTTT
many TRBJ1-2 - TRBV20-1 CSARDPGGYGYGYTF TGCAGTGCTAGAGATCCCGGCGGCTATGGCTATGGCTACACCTTC
many TRBJ1-5 - TRBV15 CATSARGGNQPQHF TGTGCCACCAGCGCGAGGGGAGGGAATCAGCCCCAGCATTTT
- TRBJ1-3 - TRBV30 CAWSLQGNTIYF TGTGCCTGGAGTCTCCAGGGAAACACCATATATTTT